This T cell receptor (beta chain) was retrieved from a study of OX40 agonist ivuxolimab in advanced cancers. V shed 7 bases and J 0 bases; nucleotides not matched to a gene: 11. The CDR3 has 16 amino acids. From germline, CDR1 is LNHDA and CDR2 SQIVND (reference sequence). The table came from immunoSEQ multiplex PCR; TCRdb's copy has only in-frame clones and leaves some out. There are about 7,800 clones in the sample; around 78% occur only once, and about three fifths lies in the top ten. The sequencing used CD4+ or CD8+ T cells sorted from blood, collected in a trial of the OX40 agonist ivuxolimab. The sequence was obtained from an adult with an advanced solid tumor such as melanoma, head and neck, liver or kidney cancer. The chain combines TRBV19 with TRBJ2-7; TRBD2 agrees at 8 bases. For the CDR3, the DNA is TGTGCCAGTACCCCGGGGCGGGGGGACTACTCCTACGAGCAGTACTTC. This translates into CASTPGRGDYSYEQYF.